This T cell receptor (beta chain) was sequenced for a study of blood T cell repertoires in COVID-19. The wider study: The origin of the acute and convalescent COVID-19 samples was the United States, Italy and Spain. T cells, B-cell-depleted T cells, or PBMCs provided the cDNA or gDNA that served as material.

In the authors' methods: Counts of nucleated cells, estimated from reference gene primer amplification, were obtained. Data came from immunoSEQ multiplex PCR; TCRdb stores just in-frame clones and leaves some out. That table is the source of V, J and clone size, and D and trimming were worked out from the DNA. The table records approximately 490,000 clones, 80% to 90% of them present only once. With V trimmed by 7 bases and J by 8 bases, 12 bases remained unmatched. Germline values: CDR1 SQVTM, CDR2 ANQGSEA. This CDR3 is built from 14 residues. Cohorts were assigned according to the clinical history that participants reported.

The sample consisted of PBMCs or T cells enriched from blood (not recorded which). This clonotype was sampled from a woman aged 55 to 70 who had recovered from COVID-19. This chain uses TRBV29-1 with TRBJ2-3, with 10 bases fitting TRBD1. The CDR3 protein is CSAMGPGQGTTQYF. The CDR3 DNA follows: TGCAGCGCGATGGGACCGGGACAGGGGACTACGCAGTATTTT.